The rows below give T cell receptor beta chains drawn from one sample of a study of regulatory T cells in long-lasting Graves disease. TCRdb reprocessed the multiplex PCR reads with MiXCR, giving one entry per CDR3 protein. This repertoire shows approximately 540,000 distinct CDR3 sequences, about 11% found once; its top ten account for 7.5% to 9%. This sample was also put to use in a study of T cells in Graves' hyperthyroidism and ophthalmopathy.

The material was peripheral blood mononuclear cells (PBMCs), obtained at new diagnosis, from a patient treated with antithyroid drugs. Source of these receptors: a woman aged 30 to 39 with Graves disease. Both conserved end residues are part of each CDR3. The order of the fields is clone size, V gene, D gene, J gene, CDR3 protein, CDR3 DNA. The D gene is left open where the match is weak. Size is omitted from some rows. Given values are once, few, many or a class for expanded clones.

>many|TRBV29-1|.|TRBJ1-2
CSVEGGFGYTF
TGCAGCGTTGAGGGGGGTTTTGGCTACACCTTC
>many|TRBV2|.|TRBJ1-2
CASSEQGRGNYGYTF
TGTGCCAGCAGTGAACAGGGGCGCGGGAACTATGGCTACACCTTC
>many|TRBV28|.|TRBJ1-5
CASSFLGGSRHQPQHF
TGTGCCAGCAGTTTTCTCGGCGGGAGTAGGCATCAGCCCCAGCATTTT
>.|TRBV4-3|.|TRBJ1-2
CASSQEVGNGGYTF
TGCGCCAGCAGCCAAGAAGTGGGGAATGGAGGCTACACCTTC
>many|TRBV12-3/TRBV12-4|.|TRBJ2-7
CASSSPGVAYEQYF
TGTGCCAGCAGTTCCCCAGGGGTCGCCTACGAGCAGTACTTC
>few|TRBV13|.|TRBJ2-7
CASGLGTGKSYEQYF
TGTGCCAGCGGCTTAGGGACCGGGAAATCCTACGAGCAGTACTTC
>many|TRBV7-8|.|TRBJ1-1
CASSLGGGYTEAFF
TGTGCCAGCAGCTTAGGTGGGGGGTACACTGAAGCTTTCTTT
>.|TRBV7-9|TRBD1|TRBJ2-7
CASSSRQGPRSYEQYF
TGTGCCAGCAGCTCGCGACAGGGCCCGAGGTCCTACGAGCAGTACTTC
>many|TRBV27|.|TRBJ1-5
CASSFGAGRGQPQHF
TGTGCCAGCAGTTTCGGTGCAGGGAGGGGTCAGCCCCAGCATTTT
>many|TRBV7-2|.|TRBJ1-2
CASSRRTSGGYGYTF
TGTGCCAGCAGCCGGAGGACCTCCGGCGGCTATGGCTACACCTTC
>many|TRBV12-3/TRBV12-4|TRBD1|TRBJ2-5
CASSPTTGGETQYF
TGTGCCAGCAGTCCGACGACAGGGGGAGAGACCCAGTACTTC
>many|TRBV11-3|.|TRBJ1-1
CASSSAPGPNTEAFF
TGTGCCAGCAGCTCCGCTCCGGGACCGAACACTGAAGCTTTCTTT
>.|TRBV11-3|.|TRBJ1-2
CASSFGEDTANYGYTF
TGTGCCAGCAGCTTTGGAGAGGACACCGCTAACTATGGCTACACCTTC
>.|TRBV16|.|TRBJ1-2
CASSQSQGDGYTF
TGTGCCAGCAGCCAATCACAGGGTGATGGCTACACCTTC
>many|TRBV19|TRBD2|TRBJ2-1
CASSTLLGGSGRDYEQFF
TGTGCCAGTAGTACCCTACTGGGGGGTAGCGGGAGAGATTATGAGCAGTTCTTC
>many|TRBV11-1|.|TRBJ1-2
CASSLGPEFGYTF
TGTGCCAGCAGCTTAGGTCCGGAATTCGGCTACACCTTC
>.|TRBV29-1|.|TRBJ2-5
CSVLTGYPSGTQYF
TGCAGCGTCCTGACAGGCTACCCTTCGGGGACCCAGTACTTC
>many|TRBV28|.|TRBJ2-5
CASSSIPRGETQYF
TGTGCCAGCAGTTCAATTCCCAGGGGCGAGACCCAGTACTTC
>many|TRBV2|TRBD1|TRBJ2-5
CASTQQGRGSAQYF
TGTGCCAGCACCCAACAGGGCAGGGGGTCAGCCCAGTACTTC
>many|TRBV12-3/TRBV12-4|TRBD1|TRBJ2-5
CASSGWTGRETQYF
TGTGCCAGCAGTGGTTGGACAGGGCGTGAGACCCAGTACTTC
>.|TRBV5-1|.|TRBJ2-5
CASSLPRTAKFQETQYF
TGCGCCAGCAGCTTGCCTCGGACGGCAAAGTTCCAAGAGACCCAGTACTTC
>.|TRBV25-1|.|TRBJ2-1
CASSDRALGEQFF
TGTGCCAGCAGTGATAGGGCCCTCGGTGAGCAGTTCTTC
>many|TRBV12-3/TRBV12-4|TRBD2|TRBJ2-7
CASSSNSGNPYEQYF
TGTGCCAGCAGTTCCAACAGCGGGAACCCCTACGAGCAGTACTTC
>few|TRBV9|.|TRBJ1-2
CASSPNSGMGYNYGYTF
TGTGCCAGCAGCCCCAATTCGGGAATGGGGTATAACTATGGCTACACCTTC
>many|TRBV19|TRBD1|TRBJ1-4
CASSLTGTGDEKLFF
TGTGCCAGTAGCTTGACCGGGACAGGTGATGAAAAACTGTTTTTT
>few|TRBV19|.|TRBJ2-2
CASRWQGRAGELFF
TGTGCCAGCCGGTGGCAGGGAAGGGCCGGGGAGCTGTTTTTT
>many|TRBV5-6|.|TRBJ1-1
CASSLSLSAVENTEAFF
TGTGCCAGCAGCTTGTCGTTGTCGGCAGTGGAGAACACTGAAGCTTTCTTT
>many|TRBV6-1|.|TRBJ1-1
CASSYGQARTEAFF
TGTGCCAGCTCCTACGGGCAGGCCCGCACTGAAGCTTTCTTT
>.|TRBV10-1|.|TRBJ2-1
CASSDHRVSYNEQFF
TGCGCCAGCAGTGACCACAGGGTCTCCTACAATGAGCAGTTCTTC
>many|TRBV7-9|TRBD1|TRBJ1-1
CASSLAGTGGTEAFF
TGTGCCAGCAGCTTAGCCGGGACAGGAGGCACTGAAGCTTTCTTT
>many|TRBV7-8|.|TRBJ1-1
CASSREGLVLRGAFF
TGTGCCAGCAGCCGCGAGGGCTTAGTTCTGCGGGGGGCTTTCTTT
>many|TRBV24-1|.|TRBJ1-1
CATSDLWGTEAFF
TGTGCCACCAGTGATTTGTGGGGTACTGAAGCTTTCTTT
>many|TRBV19|.|TRBJ2-3
CASGGEDSTDTQYF
TGTGCCAGTGGGGGAGAAGATAGCACAGATACGCAGTATTTT
>many|TRBV12-3/TRBV12-4|.|TRBJ1-3
CASSLILSRGNTIYF
TGTGCCAGCAGCCTGATCCTATCGCGTGGAAACACCATATATTTT
>many|TRBV5-1|.|TRBJ1-2
CASSTQTWDYGYTF
TGCGCCAGCAGCACCCAGACCTGGGACTATGGCTACACCTTC
>many|TRBV20-1|.|TRBJ1-6
CSALTGNSPLHF
TGCAGTGCTCTTACAGGGAATTCACCCCTCCACTTT
>many|TRBV11-3|TRBD2|TRBJ2-7
CASRPTPGLAVEQYF
TGTGCCAGCAGACCGACCCCGGGACTAGCAGTCGAGCAGTACTTC
>many|TRBV2|TRBD1|TRBJ2-1
CAGSGDRATYNEQFF
TGTGCCGGCAGTGGGGACAGGGCGACCTACAATGAGCAGTTCTTC
>many|TRBV5-8|TRBD2|TRBJ2-3
CASSSGGTSGPSTDTQYF
TGTGCCAGCAGCTCGGGGGGGACTAGCGGGCCTAGCACAGATACGCAGTATTTT
>many|TRBV9|TRBD1|TRBJ2-1
CASSVGPGQGRNNEQFF
TGTGCCAGCAGCGTAGGTCCGGGACAGGGGAGAAACAATGAGCAGTTCTTC